This T cell receptor (beta chain) was captured in a study of T cells in localized non-small cell lung cancer. In the case of this clone: The target antigen is unknown.

The assay was immunoSEQ multiplex PCR, and TCRdb's table has in-frame clones only and misses some. The repertoire consists of 100,000 or so clones, with approximately 90% occurring once and the leading ten covering about 4%. General study results and limits: Heterogeneity cannot be ruled out, as sequencing used one tumor region only. Patients showing higher blood T cell density tended to see longer overall survival.

Deletions cut 9 bases from V and 5 bases from J, with 11 bases between. CDR3 length: 11 amino acids. Germline V gene sequence: CDR1 SGDLS, CDR2 YYNGEE. The sample was PBMCs, taken before any cancer treatment. This chain joins TRBV9 and TRBJ2-5, with no clear D. The TCR originated in a woman aged 40 to 75 with stage II squamous cell lung carcinoma. DNA of the CDR3: TGTGCCATCCTCACCGGGGAGACCCAGTACTTC. It yields the protein CAILTGETQYF.